This TCR beta chain emerged from a study of blood T cell repertoires in COVID-19. Across the study: COVID-19 samples, acute and convalescent, were from the United States, Italy and Spain.

Clones were read by immunoSEQ multiplex PCR, and TCRdb kept only the in-frame ones, dropping some. Of some 170,000 clones in the sample, approximately 80% were seen once. V lost 8 bases to trimming and J lost 1 base, with 13 bases between them. This CDR3 spans 14 amino acids. Germline V gene lookup returns CDR1 KGHSH and CDR2 LQKENI. This receptor was obtained from a middle-aged woman with COVID-19, enrolled during active disease. This chain joins TRBV18 and TRBJ2-3, with TRBD2 as a possible D gene (5 bases). The sequenced material came from peripheral blood. The chain's CDR3 is CASTAGRGTDTQYF. CDR3 in DNA: TGTGCCAGCACTGCCGGGCGGGGCACAGATACGCAGTATTTT.